Sequencing of this TCR beta chain was carried out in a study of blood T cells in healthy people across ages. It was with a sample-barcoded 5' primer and a J-beta primer mix that a second PCR of about 6 to 11 cycles was run. TCRdb fed the 5' RACE reads into MiXCR, producing one record per CDR3 protein. The sample holds around 1,700,000 distinct CDR3 sequences; over 25% are singletons and the top ten take roughly 8%. J gave up 4 bases and V 3 bases, and 15 bases lay outside the gene matches. CDR1 and CDR2 from the germline V gene are SGHAT and FQNNGV. The CDR3 runs 18 residues. This clonotype was detected a few times.

The rearrangement links TRBV11-2 to TRBJ2-5; TRBD2 matches at 9 bases. Material: blood. The sequence came from a woman aged 25 to 39 in good health. The CDR3 DNA sequence: TGTGCCAGCAGCTTTCGTTGGTTTGGCGGGAGGGCGCGAGAGACCCAGTACTTC. It codes for CASSFRWFGGRARETQYF.